Described below is a single TCR beta chain sequence and its context. Its target is not known. The protocol was immunoSEQ multiplex PCR, while the TCRdb copy is restricted to in-frame clones and leaves out a portion. The sample lists about 27,000 clones, roughly four fifths seen once, with roughly a fifth in the top ten. These data are taken from a study of OX40 agonist ivuxolimab in advanced cancers. Study context: Given to patients was ivuxolimab, an agonistic anti-OX40 (CD134) antibody. Melanoma, hepatocellular carcinoma, head and neck or renal cell cancer occurred in dose-escalation patients.

Findings and caveats of the study: On average, CD8+ T cells showed a greater number of expanded clones than CD4+.

Germline CDR1 reads MDHEN; CDR2 reads SYDVKM. V gave up 6 bases and J gave up 0 bases, with 14 bases separating them. This CDR3 region has 15 residues. The V gene is TRBV28, the J gene TRBJ2-5; D remains ambiguous. The TCR was taken from an adult with an advanced solid tumor such as melanoma, head and neck, liver or kidney cancer. The sample was CD4+ or CD8+ T cells sorted from blood, taken in a trial of the OX40 agonist ivuxolimab. In nucleotides, the CDR3 is TGTGCCAGCAGCTCCCGCAGCGAGTACCAAGAGACCCAGTACTTC. This codes for CASSSRSEYQETQYF.